A selection of T cell receptor beta chains follows, all from one sample in a study of vaccination effects on CD4 cells after COVID-19. Antigens for these TCRs are unknown. Repertoires were generated with immunoSEQ multiplex PCR, while TCRdb's copy carries only in-frame clones and drops some. The repertoire has about 24,000 clones, over 70% of them found once; the top ten carry approximately 23%. Sequenced here: CD4+ T cells from PBMCs cultured with HCoV-NL63 spike peptides, sampled after COVID-19 vaccination. These receptors were obtained from a human donor who received a COVID-19 vaccine. CDR3s include the opening cysteine and the closing phenylalanine or tryptophan. D genes are given only for firm matches.

-	TRBV4-1	TRBJ2-3	TGCGCCAGCGCTGGACGAGCGGGAGATACGCAGTATTTT	CASAGRAGDTQYF
TRBD2	TRBV2	TRBJ2-2	TGTGCCAGCAGTCAAGGGACTAGCGGGAGGGCCGCCGGGGAGCTGTTTTTT	CASSQGTSGRAAGELFF
-	TRBV6-2/TRBV6-3	TRBJ1-2	TGTGCCAGCAGCCGGGGCGGAGGCTACACCTTC	CASSRGGGYTF
-	TRBV7-9	TRBJ2-3	TGTGCCAGCAGCTTTCGGGACCCTTTCACAGATACGCAGTATTTT	CASSFRDPFTDTQYF
-	TRBV30	TRBJ2-3	TGTGCCTGGAGATATAGCTCCTACACAGATACGCAGTATTTT	CAWRYSSYTDTQYF
-	TRBV14	TRBJ1-2	TGTGCCATTCCGAGGGGGGATGGGAGTGGCTACACCTTC	CAIPRGDGSGYTF
TRBD1	TRBV27	TRBJ2-2	TGTGCCAGCAGTTTAGATGTGGGACAGGCGAACACCGGGGAGCTGTTTTTT	CASSLDVGQANTGELFF
-	TRBV5-5	TRBJ2-1	TGTGCCAGCAGCTGGGATGGGGAGCAGTTCTTC	CASSWDGEQFF
-	TRBV14	TRBJ2-5	TGTGCCAGCAGCCGCTCAAAACAAGAGACCCAGTACTTC	CASSRSKQETQYF
TRBD1	TRBV28	TRBJ2-2	TGTGCCAGCAGCTTAAACAGGGGTATCACCGGGGAGCTGTTTTTT	CASSLNRGITGELFF
-	TRBV4-2	TRBJ1-2	TGTGCCAGCAGCCAAGAAAGCATAGCAGCAGGGCCCTATGGCTACACCTTC	CASSQESIAAGPYGYTF
TRBD1	TRBV27	TRBJ1-2	TGTGCCAGCAGTTCCGGGGACAGCCTCTATGGCTACACCTTC	CASSSGDSLYGYTF
-	TRBV19	TRBJ1-5	TGTGCCAGTAGTGTCCGTATATATCCTAATCAGCCCCAGCATTTT	CASSVRIYPNQPQHF
-	TRBV6-6	TRBJ1-5	TGTGCCAGCAGCAGCGCGGGGGGCAATCAGCCCCAGCATTTT	CASSSAGGNQPQHF
TRBD2	TRBV5-6	TRBJ2-3	TGTGCCAGCAGCTCCGCTAGCGGGGGAAGGTGGAATACGCAGTATTTT	CASSSASGGRWNTQYF